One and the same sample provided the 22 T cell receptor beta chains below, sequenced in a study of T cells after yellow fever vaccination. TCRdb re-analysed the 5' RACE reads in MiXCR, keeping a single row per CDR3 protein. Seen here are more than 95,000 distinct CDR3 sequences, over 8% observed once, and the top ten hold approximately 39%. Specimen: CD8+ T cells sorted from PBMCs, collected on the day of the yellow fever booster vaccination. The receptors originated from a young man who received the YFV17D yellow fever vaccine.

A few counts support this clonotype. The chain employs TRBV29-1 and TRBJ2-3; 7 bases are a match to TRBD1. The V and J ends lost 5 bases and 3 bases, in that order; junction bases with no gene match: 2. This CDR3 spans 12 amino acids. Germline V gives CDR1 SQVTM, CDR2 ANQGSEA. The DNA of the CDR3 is TGCAGCGTTCGACAGGGAACAGATACGCAGTATTTT. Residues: CSVRQGTDTQYF.

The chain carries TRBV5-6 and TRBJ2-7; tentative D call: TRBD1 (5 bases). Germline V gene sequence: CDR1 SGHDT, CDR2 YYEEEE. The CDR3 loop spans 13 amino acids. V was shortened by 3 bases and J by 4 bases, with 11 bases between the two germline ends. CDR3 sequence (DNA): TGTGCCAGCAGCTGGACAAGGTGGTACGAGCAGTACGTC. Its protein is CASSWTRWYEQYV.

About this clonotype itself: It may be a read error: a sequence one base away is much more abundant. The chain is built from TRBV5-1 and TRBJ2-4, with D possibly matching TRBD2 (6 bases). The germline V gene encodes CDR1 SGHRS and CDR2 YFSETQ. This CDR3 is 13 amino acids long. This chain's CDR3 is CDSSLDSRRGKYF. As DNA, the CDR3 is TGCGACAGCAGCTTGGATTCTCGACGGGGGAAGTACTTC. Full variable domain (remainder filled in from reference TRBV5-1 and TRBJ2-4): KAGVTQTPRYLIKTRGQQVTLSCSPISGHRSVSWYQQTPGQGLQFLFEYFSETQRNKGNFPGRFSGRQFSNSRSEMNVSTLELGDSALYLCDSSLDSRRGKYFGAGTRLSVL.

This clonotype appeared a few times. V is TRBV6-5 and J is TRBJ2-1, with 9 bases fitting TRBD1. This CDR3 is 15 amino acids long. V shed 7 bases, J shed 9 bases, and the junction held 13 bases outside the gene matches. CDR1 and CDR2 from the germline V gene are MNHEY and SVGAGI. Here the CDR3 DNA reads TGTGCCAGCACTTCCCGCCCGACAGGGGGTTCTGAGCAGTTCTTC. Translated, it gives CASTSRPTGGSEQFF.

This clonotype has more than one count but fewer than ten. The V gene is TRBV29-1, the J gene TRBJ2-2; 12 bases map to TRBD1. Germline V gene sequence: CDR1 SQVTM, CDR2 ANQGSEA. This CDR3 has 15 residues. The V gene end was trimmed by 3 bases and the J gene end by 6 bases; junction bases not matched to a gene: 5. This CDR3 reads CSVERDRGRSGELFF. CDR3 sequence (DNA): TGCAGCGTTGAGCGGGACAGGGGGCGATCCGGGGAGCTGTTTTTT.

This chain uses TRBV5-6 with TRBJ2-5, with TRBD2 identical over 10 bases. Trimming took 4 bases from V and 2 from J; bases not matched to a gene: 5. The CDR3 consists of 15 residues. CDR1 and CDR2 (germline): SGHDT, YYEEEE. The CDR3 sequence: CASSKLAGRQETQYF. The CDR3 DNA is TGTGCCAGCAGCAAACTAGCGGGGAGACAAGAGACCCAGTACTTC.

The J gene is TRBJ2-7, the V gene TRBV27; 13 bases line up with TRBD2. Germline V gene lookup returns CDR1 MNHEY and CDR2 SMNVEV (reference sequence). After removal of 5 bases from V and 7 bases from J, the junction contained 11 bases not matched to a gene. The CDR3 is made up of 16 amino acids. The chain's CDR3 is CASSPQGLAGPREQYV. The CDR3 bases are TGTGCCAGCAGTCCGCAGGGACTAGCGGGGCCAAGGGAGCAGTACGTC.

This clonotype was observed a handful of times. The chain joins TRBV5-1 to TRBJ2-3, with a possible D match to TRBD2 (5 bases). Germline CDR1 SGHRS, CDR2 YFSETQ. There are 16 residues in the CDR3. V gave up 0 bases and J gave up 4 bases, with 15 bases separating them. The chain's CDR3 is CASSLGGSPISDTQYF. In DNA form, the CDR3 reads TGCGCCAGCAGCTTGGGAGGGTCTCCGATTTCAGATACGCAGTATTTT.

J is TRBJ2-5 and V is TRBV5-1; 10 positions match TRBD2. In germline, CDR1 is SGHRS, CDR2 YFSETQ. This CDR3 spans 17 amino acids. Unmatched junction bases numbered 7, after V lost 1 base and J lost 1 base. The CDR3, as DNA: TGCGCCAGCAGCTTGTTGGTAGCGGGGGGCCTCCAAGAGACCCAGTACTTC. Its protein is CASSLLVAGGLQETQYF.

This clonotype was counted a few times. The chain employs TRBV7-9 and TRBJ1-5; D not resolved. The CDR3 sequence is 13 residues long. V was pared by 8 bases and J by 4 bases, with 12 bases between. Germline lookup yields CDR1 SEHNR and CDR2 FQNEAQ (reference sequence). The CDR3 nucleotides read TGTGCCAGCTCGGGGTCAGTTAATCAGCCCCAGCATTTT. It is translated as CASSGSVNQPQHF.

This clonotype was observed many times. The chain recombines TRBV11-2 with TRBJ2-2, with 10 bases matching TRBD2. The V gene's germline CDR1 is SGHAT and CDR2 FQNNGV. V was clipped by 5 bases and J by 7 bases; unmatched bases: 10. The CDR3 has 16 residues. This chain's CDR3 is CASSLGLAGEIGELFF. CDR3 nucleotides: TGTGCCAGCAGCCTGGGGCTAGCGGGGGAGATCGGGGAGCTGTTTTTT.

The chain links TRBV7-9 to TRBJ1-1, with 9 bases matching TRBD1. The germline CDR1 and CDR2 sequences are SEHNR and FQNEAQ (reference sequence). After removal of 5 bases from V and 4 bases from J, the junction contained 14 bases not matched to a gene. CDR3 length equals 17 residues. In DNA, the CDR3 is TGTGCCAGCAGCCCCCGGACAGGGGACCACCGTGGCACTGAAGCTTTCTTT. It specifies CASSPRTGDHRGTEAFF. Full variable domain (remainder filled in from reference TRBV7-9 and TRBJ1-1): DTGVSQNPRHKITKRGQNVTFRCDPISEHNRLYWYRQTLGQGPEFLTYFQNEAQLEKSRLLSDRFSAERPKGSFSTLEIQRTEQGDSAMYLCASSPRTGDHRGTEAFFGQGTRLTVV.

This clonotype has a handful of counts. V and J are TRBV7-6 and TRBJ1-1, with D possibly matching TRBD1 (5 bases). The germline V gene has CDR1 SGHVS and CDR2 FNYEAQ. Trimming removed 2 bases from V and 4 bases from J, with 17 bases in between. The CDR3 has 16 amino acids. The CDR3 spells CASSLNRVRAGTEAFF. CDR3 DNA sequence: TGTGCCAGCAGCTTAAATCGGGTCAGGGCCGGCACTGAAGCTTTCTTT.

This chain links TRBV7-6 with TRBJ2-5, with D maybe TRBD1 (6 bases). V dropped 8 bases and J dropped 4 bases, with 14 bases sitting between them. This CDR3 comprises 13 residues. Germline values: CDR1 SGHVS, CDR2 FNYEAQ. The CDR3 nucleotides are TGTGCCAGCCGAACAGGGATCGGAGAGACCCAGTACTTC. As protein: CASRTGIGETQYF.

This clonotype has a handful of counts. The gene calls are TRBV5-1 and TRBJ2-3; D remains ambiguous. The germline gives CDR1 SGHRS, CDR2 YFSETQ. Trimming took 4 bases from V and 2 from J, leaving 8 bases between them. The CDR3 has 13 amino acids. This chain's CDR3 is CASSATFTDTQYF. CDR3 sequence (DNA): TGCGCCAGCAGCGCTACTTTCACAGATACGCAGTATTTT.

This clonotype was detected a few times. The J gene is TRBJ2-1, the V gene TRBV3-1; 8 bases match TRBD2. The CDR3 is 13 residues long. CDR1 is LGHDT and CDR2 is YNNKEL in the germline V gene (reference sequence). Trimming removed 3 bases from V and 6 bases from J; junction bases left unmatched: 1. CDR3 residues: CASSHGLANEQFF. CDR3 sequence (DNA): TGTGCCAGCAGCCACGGACTAGCCAATGAGCAGTTCTTC.

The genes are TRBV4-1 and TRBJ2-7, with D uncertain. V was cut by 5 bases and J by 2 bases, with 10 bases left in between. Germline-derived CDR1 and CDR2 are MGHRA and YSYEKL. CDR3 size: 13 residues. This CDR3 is CASSVSPTYEQYV. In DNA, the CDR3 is TGCGCCAGCAGCGTAAGCCCGACCTACGAGCAGTACGTC.

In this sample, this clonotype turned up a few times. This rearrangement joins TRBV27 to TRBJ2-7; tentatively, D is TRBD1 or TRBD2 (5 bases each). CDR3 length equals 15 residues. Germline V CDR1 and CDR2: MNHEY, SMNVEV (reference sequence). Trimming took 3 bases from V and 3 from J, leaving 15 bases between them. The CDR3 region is CASSFLGDRGYEQYF. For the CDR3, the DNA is TGTGCCAGCAGTTTTCTGGGGGATAGGGGCTACGAGCAGTACTTC.

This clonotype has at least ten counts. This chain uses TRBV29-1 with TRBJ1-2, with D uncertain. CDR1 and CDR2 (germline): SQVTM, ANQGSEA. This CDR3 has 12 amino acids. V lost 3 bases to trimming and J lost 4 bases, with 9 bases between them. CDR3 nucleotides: TGCAGCGTTGAGGATGGATCCTATGGCTACACCTTC. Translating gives CSVEDGSYGYTF.

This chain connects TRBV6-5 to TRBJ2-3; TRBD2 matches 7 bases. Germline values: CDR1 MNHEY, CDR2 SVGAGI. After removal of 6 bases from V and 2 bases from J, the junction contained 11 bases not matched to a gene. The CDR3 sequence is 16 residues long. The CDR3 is CASSPSLAASTDTQYF. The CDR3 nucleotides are TGTGCCAGCAGCCCGAGTCTAGCGGCTTCCACAGATACGCAGTATTTT.

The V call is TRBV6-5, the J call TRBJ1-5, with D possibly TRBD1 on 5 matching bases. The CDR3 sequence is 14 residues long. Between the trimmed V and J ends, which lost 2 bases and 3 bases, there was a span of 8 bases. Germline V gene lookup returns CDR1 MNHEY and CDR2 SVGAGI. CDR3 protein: CASSYQGNNQPQHF. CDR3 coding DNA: TGTGCCAGCAGTTACCAGGGCAACAATCAGCCCCAGCATTTT.

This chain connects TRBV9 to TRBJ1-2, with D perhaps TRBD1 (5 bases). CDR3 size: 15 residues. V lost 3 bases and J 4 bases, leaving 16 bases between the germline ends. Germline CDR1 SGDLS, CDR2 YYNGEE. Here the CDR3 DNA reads TGTGCCAGCAGCGGATCTTTTGGGGACGGCTATGGCTACACCTTC. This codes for CASSGSFGDGYGYTF.